This T cell receptor beta chain was captured by sequencing in a study of CD8 T cells in ankylosing spondylitis. Findings and limits, study-wide: Disease-associated clones were CD8+ and fairly uncommon in peripheral blood. Clones linked to disease were reported to show significant enrichment in matched ankylosing spondylitis synovial fluid. In ankylosing spondylitis blood, a motif of seven to nine highly homologous TCR beta variants appeared characteristic.

Germline V gene lookup returns CDR1 SQVTM and CDR2 ANQGSEA. Trimming pared 4 bases from V and 8 bases from J, leaving 13 bases between. This CDR3 is built from 12 residues. Worth noting for this clonotype: The antigen remains undetermined.

Libraries of TCR beta came from quantitative 5'-RACE with molecular barcodes. TCRdb used MiXCR to reprocess the 5' RACE reads, holding one entry per CDR3 protein. The profile shows approximately 340,000 distinct CDR3 sequences, roughly 14% of them singletons. The sequenced material came from blood, either unsorted or a sorted T cell fraction (not recorded which). This chain connects TRBV29-1 to TRBJ2-3; D gene uncertain. The TCR sequence derives from a male donor with ankylosing spondylitis or in good health (not recorded which). CDR3 DNA: TGCAGCGTTGTGGTTCTGCTAGGTACGCAGTATTTT. It yields the protein CSVVVLLGTQYF.